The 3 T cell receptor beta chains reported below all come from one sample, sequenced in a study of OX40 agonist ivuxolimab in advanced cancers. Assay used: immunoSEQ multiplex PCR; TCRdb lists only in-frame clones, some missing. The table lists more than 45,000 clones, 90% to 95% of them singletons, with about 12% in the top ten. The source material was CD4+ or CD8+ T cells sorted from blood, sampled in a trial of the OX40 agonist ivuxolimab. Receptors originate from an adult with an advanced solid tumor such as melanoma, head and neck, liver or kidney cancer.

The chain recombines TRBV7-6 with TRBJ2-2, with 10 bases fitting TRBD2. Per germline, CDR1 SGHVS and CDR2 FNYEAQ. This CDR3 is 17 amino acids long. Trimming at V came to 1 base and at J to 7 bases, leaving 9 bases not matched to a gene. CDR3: CASSLGLAGARVGELFF. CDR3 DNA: TGTGCCAGCAGCTTAGGGCTAGCGGGAGCAAGGGTCGGGGAGCTGTTTTTT.

CDR3 loop: CASSLGAGDYF. The CDR3 DNA reads TGTGCCAGCAGCTTAGGGGCGGGGGACTACTTC. J is TRBJ2-7 and V is TRBV7-9, with TRBD2 matching 7 bases. The CDR3 consists of 11 residues. Germline V CDR1 and CDR2: SEHNR, FQNEAQ (reference sequence). The J segment lost 13 bases and the V segment lost 1 base, leaving 4 bases of the junction unmatched. The entire variable domain, with the rest obtained from reference TRBV7-9 and TRBJ2-7, is as follows: DTGVSQNPRHKITKRGQNVTFRCDPISEHNRLYWYRQTLGQGPEFLTYFQNEAQLEKSRLLSDRFSAERPKGSFSTLEIQRTEQGDSAMYLCASSLGAGDYFGPGTRLTVT.

The CDR3 protein is CASSIPQEGSDEQYF. CDR3 sequence (DNA): TGTGCCAGCAGTATACCCCAGGAGGGGTCGGACGAGCAGTACTTC. The chain uses TRBV28 and TRBJ2-7; possible D gene TRBD2, 6 bases. Germline V gene data show CDR1 as MDHEN and CDR2 as SYDVKM. V dropped 5 bases and J dropped 5 bases, with 19 bases sitting between them. The CDR3 covers 15 residues.